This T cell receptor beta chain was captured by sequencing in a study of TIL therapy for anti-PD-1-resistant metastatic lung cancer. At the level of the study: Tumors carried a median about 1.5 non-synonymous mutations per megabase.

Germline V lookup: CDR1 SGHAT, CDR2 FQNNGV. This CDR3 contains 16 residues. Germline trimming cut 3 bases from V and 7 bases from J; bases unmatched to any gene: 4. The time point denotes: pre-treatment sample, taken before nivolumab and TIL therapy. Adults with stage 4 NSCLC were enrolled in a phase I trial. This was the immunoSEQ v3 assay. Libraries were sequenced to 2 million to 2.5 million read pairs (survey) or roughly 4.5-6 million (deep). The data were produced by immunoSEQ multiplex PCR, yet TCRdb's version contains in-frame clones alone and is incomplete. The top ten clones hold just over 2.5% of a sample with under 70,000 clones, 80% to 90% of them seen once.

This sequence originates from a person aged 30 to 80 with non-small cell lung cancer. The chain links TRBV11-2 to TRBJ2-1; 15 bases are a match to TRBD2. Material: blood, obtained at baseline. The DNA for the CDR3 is TGTGCCAGCAGCTTGGGACTAGCGGGGGGCCAAAATGAGCAGTTCTTC. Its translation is CASSLGLAGGQNEQFF.